Listed here are 6 T cell receptor beta chains from one sample, sequenced in a study of blood T cell repertoires in COVID-19. Clones were read by immunoSEQ multiplex PCR, and TCRdb kept only the in-frame ones, dropping some. The sample contains roughly 240,000 clones, around 90% of which appear only once. Sequences were obtained from PBMCs or T cells enriched from blood (not recorded which). The receptors shown here come from a man aged 45-65 years who had been exposed to COVID-19.

The rearrangement uses TRBV9 and TRBJ1-6; D perhaps matches TRBD1 (6 bases). V was cut by 4 bases and J by 9 bases, with 14 bases left in between. The CDR3 has 14 residues. Germline V gene sequence: CDR1 SGDLS, CDR2 YYNGEE. CDR3 residues: CASSTGIDRSPLHF. CDR3 DNA: TGTGCCAGCAGCACAGGGATCGATCGTTCACCCCTCCACTTT.

The chain couples TRBV19 to TRBJ2-7; TRBD1 aligns across 9 bases. The V gene's germline CDR1 is LNHDA and CDR2 SQIVND (reference sequence). The junction had 11 bases not matched to a gene; V was cut back by 4 bases and J by 7 bases. There are 15 residues in the CDR3. CDR3: CASSSGTGWGEEQYV. CDR3 nucleotides: TGTGCCAGTAGTAGCGGGACAGGGTGGGGTGAGGAGCAGTACGTC.

The gene calls are TRBV3-1 (or the pseudogene TRBV3-2) and TRBJ2-3; 8 bases are a match to TRBD2. From germline, CDR1 is LGHDT and CDR2 YNNKEL (reference sequence). With 2 bases clipped from V and 1 base from J, the junction kept 5 bases outside the gene matches. This CDR3 contains 16 residues. The CDR3 region is CASSQLAGLGTDTQYF. As DNA, the CDR3 is TGTGCCAGCAGCCAACTAGCGGGTCTGGGCACAGATACGCAGTATTTT.

In the case of this clone: Distinct nucleotide sequences in the sample also encode this CDR3. This chain joins TRBV18 and TRBJ2-2, with 7 bases fitting TRBD1. The length of the CDR3 is 15 residues. The germline V gene encodes CDR1 KGHSH and CDR2 LQKENI. Germline trimming cut 1 base from V and 3 bases from J; bases unmatched to any gene: 2. The CDR3 spells CASSPRTGDTGELFF. Written as DNA, the CDR3 is TGTGCCAGCTCACCACGCACAGGGGACACCGGGGAGCTGTTTTTT. Complete variable domain (other parts from reference TRBV18 and TRBJ2-2): NAGVMQNPRHLVRRRGQEARLRCSPMKGHSHVYWYRQLPEEGLKFMVYLQKENIIDESGMPKERFSAEFPKEGPSILRIQQVVRGDSAAYFCASSPRTGDTGELFFGEGSRLTVL.

The V call is TRBV28, the J call TRBJ1-1; 7 bases align to TRBD1. The germline V gene has CDR1 MDHEN and CDR2 SYDVKM. V lost 6 bases, J lost 0 bases, and 7 bases stayed unmatched. The CDR3 is made up of 15 amino acids. The DNA for the CDR3 is TGTGCCAGCAGCTCCCCAGGGGGAATGAACACTGAAGCTTTCTTT. Translation gives CASSSPGGMNTEAFF.

A few counts support this clone. The chain employs TRBV3-1 (or the pseudogene TRBV3-2) and TRBJ1-3; no clear D. The germline CDR1 and CDR2 sequences are LGHDT and YNNKEL (reference sequence). This CDR3 contains 15 residues. Between the trimmed V and J ends, which lost 2 bases and 0 bases, there was a span of 8 bases. The CDR3 region is CASSQRRSSGNTIYF. The CDR3, as DNA: TGTGCCAGCAGCCAAAGACGGAGCTCTGGAAACACCATATATTTT.